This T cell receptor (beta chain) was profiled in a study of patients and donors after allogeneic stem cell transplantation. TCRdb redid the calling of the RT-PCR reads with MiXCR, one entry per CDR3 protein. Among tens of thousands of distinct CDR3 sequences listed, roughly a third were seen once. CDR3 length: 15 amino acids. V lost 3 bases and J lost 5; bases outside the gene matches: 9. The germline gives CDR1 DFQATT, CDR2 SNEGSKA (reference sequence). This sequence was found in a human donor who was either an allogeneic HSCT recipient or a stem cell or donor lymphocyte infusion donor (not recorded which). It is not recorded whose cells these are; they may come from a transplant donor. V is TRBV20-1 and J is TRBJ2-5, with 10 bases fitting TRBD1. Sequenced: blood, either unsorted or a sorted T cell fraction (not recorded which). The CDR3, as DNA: TGCAGTGCTAGCAGACAGGGGGCGAATTCGGAGACCCAGTACTTC. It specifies CSASRQGANSETQYF.